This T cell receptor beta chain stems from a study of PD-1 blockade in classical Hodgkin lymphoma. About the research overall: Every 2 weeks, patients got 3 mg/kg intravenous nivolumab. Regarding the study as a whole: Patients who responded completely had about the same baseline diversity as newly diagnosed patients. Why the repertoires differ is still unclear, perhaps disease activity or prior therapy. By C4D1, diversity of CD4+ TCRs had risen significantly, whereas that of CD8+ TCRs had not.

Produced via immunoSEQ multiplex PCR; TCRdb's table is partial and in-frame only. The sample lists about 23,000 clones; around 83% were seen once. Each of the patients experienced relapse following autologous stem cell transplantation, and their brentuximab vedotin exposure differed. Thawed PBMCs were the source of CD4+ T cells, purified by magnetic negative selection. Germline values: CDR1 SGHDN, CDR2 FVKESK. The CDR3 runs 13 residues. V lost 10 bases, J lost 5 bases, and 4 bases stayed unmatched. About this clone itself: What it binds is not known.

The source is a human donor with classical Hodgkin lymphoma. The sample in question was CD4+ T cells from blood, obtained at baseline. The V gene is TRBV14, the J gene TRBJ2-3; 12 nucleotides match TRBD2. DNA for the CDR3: TGTGCCACCTCACTAGCGGGGGGAGATACGCAGTATTTT. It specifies CATSLAGGDTQYF.